This T cell receptor beta chain was recorded in a study of blood T cell repertoires in COVID-19. Assay used: immunoSEQ multiplex PCR; TCRdb lists only in-frame clones, some missing. The table has around 380,000 clones, 80% to 90% seen once; the top ten hold 1.3%. The ends lost 8 bases at V and 12 bases at J; junction bases unmatched: 6. The CDR3 length is 10 residues. Sequencing was done on a sample of PBMCs or T cells enriched from blood (not recorded which). The sequence derives from a man younger than 40 who had recovered from COVID-19. The V gene is TRBV12-3 or TRBV12-4, the J gene TRBJ1-2, with 7 bases aligning to TRBD1. CDR3 sequence reads: CASGQTGNTF. The CDR3 DNA sequence: TGTGCCAGCGGTCAGACAGGGAACACCTTC.